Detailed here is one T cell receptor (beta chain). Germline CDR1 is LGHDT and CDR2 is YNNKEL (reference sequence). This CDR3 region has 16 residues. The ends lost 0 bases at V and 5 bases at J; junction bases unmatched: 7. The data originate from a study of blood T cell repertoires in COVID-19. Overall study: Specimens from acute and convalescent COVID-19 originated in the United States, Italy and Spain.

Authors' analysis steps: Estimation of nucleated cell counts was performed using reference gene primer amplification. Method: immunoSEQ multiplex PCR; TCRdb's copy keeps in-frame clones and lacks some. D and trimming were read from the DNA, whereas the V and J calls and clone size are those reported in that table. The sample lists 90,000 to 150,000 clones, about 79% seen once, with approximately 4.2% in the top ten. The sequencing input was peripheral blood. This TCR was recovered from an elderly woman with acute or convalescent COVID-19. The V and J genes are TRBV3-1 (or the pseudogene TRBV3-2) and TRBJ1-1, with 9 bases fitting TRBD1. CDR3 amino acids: CASSQDPGQGWTEAFF. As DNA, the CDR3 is TGTGCCAGCAGCCAAGATCCAGGACAGGGGTGGACTGAAGCTTTCTTT.